Listed here are 25 T cell receptor beta chains from one sample, sequenced in a study of shared T cell receptors in the human thymus. Libraries were prepared by immunoSEQ multiplex PCR; TCRdb keeps only in-frame clonotypes and omits some of them. The sample has 720,000 or so clones; approximately 85% are singletons. This same sample was also taken into another study, of human thymus T cells.

Input material: thymocytes. These TCRs come from a girl under three years old with a congenital heart defect.

This chain links TRBV6-6 with TRBJ2-2, with TRBD2 matching over 8 bases. The CDR3 consists of 12 residues. In germline, CDR1 is MNHNY, CDR2 SVGAGI (reference sequence). CDR3 nucleotides: TGTGGCGGGGGGTCGAACACCGGGGAGCTGTTTTTT. Translating gives CGGGSNTGELFF.

V is TRBV15 and J is TRBJ1-4; 8 bases line up with TRBD1. The germline CDR1 and CDR2 sequences are LNHNV and YYDKDF (reference sequence). The junction had 11 bases not matched to a gene; V was cut back by 2 bases and J by 0 bases. The CDR3 has 19 residues. As DNA, the CDR3 is TGTGCCACCAGCAGACGCCAGTACTTGACAGGGGCAACTAATGAAAAACTGTTTTTT. It codes for CATSRRQYLTGATNEKLFF.

The sample holds a few counts of this clone. The chain recombines TRBV7-9 with TRBJ1-2; D not resolved. CDR1 and CDR2 from the germline V gene are SEHNR and FQNEAQ (reference sequence). V was cut by 5 bases and J by 2 bases, with 18 bases left in between. The CDR3 extends over 16 amino acids. The CDR3 is CASSQKRRQQNYGYTF. DNA of the CDR3: TGTGCCAGCAGCCAAAAACGCAGGCAGCAGAACTATGGCTACACCTTC.

This clone was recorded only once. The chain is built from TRBV6-1 and TRBJ2-7; 7 bases fit TRBD1. Germline V gene lookup returns CDR1 MNHNS and CDR2 SASEGT. J was trimmed by 3 bases and V by 6 bases; bases with no gene match: 8. There are 14 residues in the CDR3. The CDR3 sequence is CASSRTGQNYEQYF. The CDR3 DNA sequence: TGTGCCAGCAGCAGGACAGGACAAAACTACGAGCAGTACTTC.

The chain carries TRBV2 and TRBJ2-1; TRBD1 might be the D (6 bases). The CDR3 runs to 16 residues. The V and J ends lost 6 bases and 8 bases respectively, with 23 bases between them. Germline V gene data show CDR1 as SNHLY and CDR2 as FYNNEI. CDR3 nucleotide sequence: TGTGCCAGCAGAAGTGGGGGCAGTGCATCTCTTGATGAGCAGTTCTTC. It encodes CASRSGGSASLDEQFF.

The sample holds a few counts of this clone. The CDR3 coding sequence is TGCAGCGTTGAAGCCCTTAGGACAGCTGGGGACACTGAAGCTTTCTTT. Amino acid sequence: CSVEALRTAGDTEAFF. The chain combines TRBV29-1 with TRBJ1-1; a weak D match, TRBD1 (6 bases). This CDR3 has 16 residues. Germline values: CDR1 SQVTM, CDR2 ANQGSEA. The V and J ends lost 1 base and 3 bases respectively, with 18 bases between them.

This chain joins TRBV27 and TRBJ2-5; 9 bases map to TRBD1. The J call is uncertain, as TRBJ2-7 better fits the DNA end. From germline, CDR1 is MNHEY and CDR2 SMNVEV (reference sequence). This CDR3 region has 17 residues. The CDR3 reads CASSLSTRDRATYEQYF. The DNA of the CDR3 is TGTGCCAGCAGTTTATCTACCCGGGACAGGGCTACCTACGAGCAGTACTTC.

The chain uses TRBV4-1 and TRBJ2-7; no clear D gene. This CDR3 has 14 residues. With 3 bases removed from V and 0 bases from J, the gap between germline ends came to 9 bases. Germline assignment: CDR1 MGHRA and CDR2 YSYEKL. Here the CDR3 DNA reads TGCGCCAGCAGCCACAGGTTATTCTCCTACGAGCAGTACTTC. Translated: CASSHRLFSYEQYF.

This chain links TRBV9 with TRBJ1-1; D is ambiguous. Germline V lookup: CDR1 SGDLS, CDR2 YYNGEE. With 0 bases removed from V and 0 bases from J, the gap between germline ends came to 6 bases. The CDR3 has 14 residues. CDR3 region: CASSVEQMNTEAFF. Written as DNA, the CDR3 is TGTGCCAGCAGCGTAGAACAGATGAACACTGAAGCTTTCTTT.

The V and J genes are TRBV7-9 and TRBJ1-4; D call uncertain. The ends were cut back, 3 bases at V and 5 bases at J, with 16 bases in the middle. Germline assignment: CDR1 SEHNR and CDR2 FQNEAQ (reference sequence). This CDR3 spans 16 amino acids. CDR3 region: CASSFSPPRINEKLFF. As DNA, the CDR3 is TGTGCCAGCAGCTTTTCCCCACCGAGGATAAATGAAAAACTGTTTTTT.

The genes are TRBV14 and TRBJ1-1; D is unresolved. The CDR3 consists of 17 residues. The germline V and J ends were trimmed by 1 base and 9 bases, with 24 bases remaining between them. Per the germline V gene, CDR1 is SGHDN and CDR2 is FVKESK. The CDR3 loop reads CASSQVKRELMGRKAFF. The CDR3 bases are TGTGCCAGCAGCCAAGTTAAGCGGGAATTGATGGGTCGCAAAGCTTTCTTT.

This chain links TRBV25-1 with TRBJ1-1; D possibly corresponds to TRBD1 (6 bases). CDR3 length equals 14 residues. V was pared by 3 bases and J by 5 bases, with 13 bases between. Per the germline V gene, CDR1 is MGHDK and CDR2 is SYGVNS. The CDR3 region has the DNA TGTGCCAGCAGTGAGCACGAGGGGGGGACTGAAGCTTTCTTT. This codes for CASSEHEGGTEAFF.

This chain links TRBV18 with TRBJ1-3; D not resolved. Trimming removed 3 bases from V and 2 bases from J, with 14 bases in between. This CDR3 spans 16 amino acids. Germline assignment: CDR1 KGHSH and CDR2 LQKENI. DNA for the CDR3: TGTGCCAGCTCACCCGTACGGGGAGTAGCTGGAAACACCATATATTTT. Its translation is CASSPVRGVAGNTIYF.

The J gene is TRBJ1-1, the V gene TRBV18; D remains unclear. The ends were cut back, 0 bases at V and 1 base at J, with 18 bases in the middle. CDR3 length: 18 residues. CDR1 KGHSH and CDR2 LQKENI come from the germline V gene. The CDR3 sequence: CASSPPPRSFRRNTEAFF. Here the CDR3 DNA reads TGTGCCAGCTCACCACCCCCAAGGTCATTTCGGAGGAACACTGAAGCTTTCTTT.

In DNA form, the CDR3 reads TGTGCCAGCAGCTTGGAGGGGCTAGGAAGCACAGATACGCAGTATTTT. Its translation is CASSLEGLGSTDTQYF. This rearrangement joins TRBV5-5 to TRBJ2-3, with D perhaps TRBD1 (5 bases). V was pared by 0 bases and J by 0 bases, with 11 bases between. Germline V lookup: CDR1 SGHKS, CDR2 YYEKEE (reference sequence). The CDR3 totals 16 residues.

The chain employs TRBV5-1 and TRBJ2-2; a possible D gene is TRBD1 (6 bases). This CDR3 comprises 15 residues. The V and J ends lost 0 bases and 4 bases respectively, with 10 bases between them. CDR1 is SGHRS, CDR2 YFSETQ, per germline. The CDR3 loop is CASSLGGRSTGELFF. CDR3 nucleotide sequence: TGCGCCAGCAGCTTGGGGGGGCGCAGCACCGGGGAGCTGTTTTTT.

This clone was observed a few times. The gene calls are TRBV6-5 and TRBJ1-4; no firm D call. CDR3 length: 14 amino acids. Germline lookup yields CDR1 MNHEY and CDR2 SVGAGI. Trimming pared 8 bases from V and 3 bases from J, leaving 13 bases between. CDR3 nucleotides: TGTGCCAGCGCCAGCGGAGCGGCTAATGAAAAACTGTTTTTT. The encoded protein is CASASGAANEKLFF.

The CDR3 DNA reads as TGCGCCAGCAGCGGGGGACTGAGATTTCAAGAGCAGTACTTC. This translates into CASSGGLRFQEQYF. The genes are TRBV5-1 and TRBJ2-7, with D maybe TRBD2 (6 bases). The CDR3 runs to 14 residues. V was clipped by 4 bases and J by 7 bases, with 18 bases between them. The germline gives CDR1 SGHRS, CDR2 YFSETQ.

The chain uses TRBV7-3 and TRBJ2-6, with 8 bases aligning to TRBD1. The CDR3 runs 18 residues. Germline CDR1 SGHTA, CDR2 FQGTGA. With V trimmed by 5 bases and J by 0 bases, 9 bases remained unmatched. The CDR3 DNA reads TGTGCCAGCAGCGCGGGACAGGCCCAACTCTCTGGGGCCAACGTCCTGACTTTC. It encodes CASSAGQAQLSGANVLTF.

V usage is TRBV5-6 and J usage is TRBJ1-1; D perhaps matches TRBD1 (5 bases). The CDR3 spans 15 residues. Looked up from germline, CDR1 is SGHDT and CDR2 is YYEEEE. With 2 bases removed from V and 5 bases from J, the gap between germline ends came to 16 bases. The CDR3 protein is CASSFQLRRGTEAFF. The CDR3 coding sequence is TGTGCCAGCAGCTTCCAATTGAGAAGGGGAACTGAAGCTTTCTTT.

The chain uses TRBV7-9 and TRBJ1-1; 9 bases match TRBD1. This CDR3 is built from 15 residues. Trimming removed 5 bases from V and 11 bases from J; junction bases left unmatched: 15. Per germline, CDR1 SEHNR and CDR2 FQNEAQ (reference sequence). CDR3 sequence reads: CASSITDRGVAKAFF. The CDR3 DNA is TGTGCCAGCAGCATCACCGACAGGGGGGTAGCCAAGGCTTTCTTT.

This clone was picked up a small number of times. V is TRBV28 and J is TRBJ1-6, with D possibly TRBD1 on 6 matching bases. The CDR3 spans 13 residues. CDR1 is MDHEN, CDR2 SYDVKM, per germline. V dropped 8 bases and J dropped 7 bases, with 12 bases sitting between them. The CDR3 region has the DNA TGTGCCAGCGACGCGGGGGCGAATTCACCCCTCCACTTT. It codes for CASDAGANSPLHF.

V gene TRBV7-9 combines with J gene TRBJ1-1; 11 nucleotides line up with TRBD1. Unmatched junction bases numbered 4, after V lost 4 bases and J lost 9 bases. CDR3 length equals 13 residues. CDR1 is SEHNR, CDR2 FQNEAQ, per germline (reference sequence). CDR3 in amino acids: CASSSQDRGQAFF. CDR3 coding DNA: TGTGCCAGCAGCTCACAGGACAGGGGGCAAGCTTTCTTT.

The chain links TRBV4-3 to TRBJ1-1, with D tentatively TRBD1 (6 bases). Trimming removed 5 bases from V and 5 bases from J, with 18 bases in between. CDR1 LGHNA and CDR2 YSLEER come from the germline V gene. CDR3 length: 15 amino acids. CDR3 region: CASSNNREFETEAFF. The CDR3 DNA is TGCGCCAGCAGCAACAACAGGGAATTTGAGACTGAAGCTTTCTTT.

The rearrangement uses TRBV28 and TRBJ2-2, with 11 nucleotides matching TRBD2. Per the germline V gene, CDR1 is MDHEN and CDR2 is SYDVKM. The J segment lost 4 bases and the V segment lost 5 bases, leaving 12 bases of the junction unmatched. The CDR3 length is 18 residues. The CDR3 spells CASSPTGSGGAVTGELFF. In DNA form, the CDR3 reads TGTGCCAGCAGTCCTACGGGTAGCGGGGGGGCAGTCACCGGGGAGCTGTTTTTT.